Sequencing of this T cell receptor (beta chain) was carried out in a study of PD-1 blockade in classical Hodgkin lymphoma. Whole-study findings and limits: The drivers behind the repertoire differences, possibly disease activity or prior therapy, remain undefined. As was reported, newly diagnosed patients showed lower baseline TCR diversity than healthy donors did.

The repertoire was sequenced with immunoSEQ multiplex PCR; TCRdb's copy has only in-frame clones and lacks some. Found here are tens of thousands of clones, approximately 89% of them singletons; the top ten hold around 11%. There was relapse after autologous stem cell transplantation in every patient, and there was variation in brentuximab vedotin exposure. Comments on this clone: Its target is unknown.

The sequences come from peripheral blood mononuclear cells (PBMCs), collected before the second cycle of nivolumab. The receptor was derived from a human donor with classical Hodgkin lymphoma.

This CDR3 is CASSRDRADEKLFF. The CDR3 bases are TGTGCCAGCAGCAGGGACAGGGCCGATGAAAAACTGTTTTTT. The chain recombines TRBV7-2 with TRBJ1-4; 9 nucleotides line up with TRBD1. V trimming: 5 bases; J trimming: 6 bases; junction bases outside the gene matches: 4. This CDR3 region has 14 residues. Germline CDR1 and CDR2: SGHTA and FQGNSA.